This T cell receptor (beta chain) was sequenced for a study of ipilimumab plus nivolumab after autologous stem cell transplantation. Whole-study context: A median of about 8 nivolumab and four to six ipilimumab doses were given. Both relapsed and primary refractory DLBCL were included. Study findings and constraints: Per the authors, repertoire, Treg and microbiota data justify further study.

CDR3 size: 15 residues. V gave up 4 bases and J gave up 1 base; unmatched junction bases: 6. CDR1 is MGHRA, CDR2 YSYEKL, per germline. This clone is a singleton in its sample. Its cognate antigen is unknown. Starting 14 to 28 days after autologous transplant, ipilimumab 1 mg/kg was given. This table comes from immunoSEQ multiplex PCR, and its TCRdb copy is limited to in-frame clones, with some not included. The sample lists about 25,000 clones; about 82% were seen once. Here the sequenced sample was PBMCs, taken in a trial of ipilimumab plus nivolumab as post-transplant consolidation. This clonotype was sampled from a male donor with diffuse large B-cell lymphoma. The chain couples TRBV4-1 to TRBJ1-1; 7 bases fit TRBD1. The CDR3 DNA reads TGCGCCAGCAGCCCCGAGGGGGCAAGGAACACTGAAGCTTTCTTT. This encodes CASSPEGARNTEAFF.